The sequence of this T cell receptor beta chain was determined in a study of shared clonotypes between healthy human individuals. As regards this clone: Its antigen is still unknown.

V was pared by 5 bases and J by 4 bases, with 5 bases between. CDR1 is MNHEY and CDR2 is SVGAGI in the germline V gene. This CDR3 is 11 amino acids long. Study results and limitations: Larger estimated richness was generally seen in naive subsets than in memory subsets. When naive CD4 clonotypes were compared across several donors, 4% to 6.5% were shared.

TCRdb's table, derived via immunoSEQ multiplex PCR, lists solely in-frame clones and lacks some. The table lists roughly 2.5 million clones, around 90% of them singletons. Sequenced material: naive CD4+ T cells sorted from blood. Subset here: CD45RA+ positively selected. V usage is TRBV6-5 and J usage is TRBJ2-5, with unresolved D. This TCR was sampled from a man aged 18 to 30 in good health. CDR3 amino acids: CASSQIETQYF. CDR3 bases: TGTGCCAGCAGTCAGATAGAGACCCAGTACTTC.